A selection of T cell receptor beta chains follows, all from one sample in a study of CD8 T cells in ankylosing spondylitis. TCRdb ran MiXCR on the 5' RACE reads and lists one entry per CDR3 protein. The sample includes about 200,000 distinct CDR3 sequences, 6% to 8.5% of them seen just once. The sample consisted of blood, either unsorted or a sorted T cell fraction (not recorded which). These receptors were obtained from a male donor with ankylosing spondylitis. Both conserved end residues are part of each CDR3. Each record gives: V gene, clone size, D gene, J gene, CDR3 DNA, CDR3 protein. A D gene is named only where the DNA matches it firmly. Expanded clones get a size class; other rows say once, few or many, or leave the size out.

v_gene: TRBV7-6
abundance: many
d_gene: -
j_gene: TRBJ1-4
CDR3nt: TGTGCCAGCCGGGGGGGGACCGTAAATGAAAAACTGTTTTTT
CDR3aa: CASRGGTVNEKLFF

v_gene: TRBV12-3/TRBV12-4
abundance: many
d_gene: TRBD1
j_gene: TRBJ2-5
CDR3nt: TGTGCCAGCAGTTCGGGACAGTTGCAAGAGACCCAGTACTTC
CDR3aa: CASSSGQLQETQYF

v_gene: TRBV20-1
abundance: few
d_gene: -
j_gene: TRBJ2-7
CDR3nt: TGCAGTGCTAGCTTCGGGAGCGGGTACGAGCAGTACTTC
CDR3aa: CSASFGSGYEQYF

v_gene: TRBV11-2
abundance: few
d_gene: -
j_gene: TRBJ2-4
CDR3nt: TGTGCCAGCAGCCCATTCCCGGCGGGCACGTCCCCAGGAAACATTCAGTACTTC
CDR3aa: CASSPFPAGTSPGNIQYF

v_gene: TRBV6-1
abundance: many
d_gene: -
j_gene: TRBJ2-1
CDR3nt: TGTGCCAGCAGTTCCCCGGACAGAGTGCAGTTCTTC
CDR3aa: CASSSPDRVQFF

v_gene: TRBV6-1
abundance: many
d_gene: TRBD1
j_gene: TRBJ1-2
CDR3nt: TGTGCCAGCAGAACAGGACAGGGGAGATATGGCTACACCTTC
CDR3aa: CASRTGQGRYGYTF

v_gene: TRBV4-2
abundance: -
d_gene: TRBD2
j_gene: TRBJ2-5
CDR3nt: TGTGCCAGCAGCCAAGAAGGGACTAGCGAGGTGACCCAGTACTTC
CDR3aa: CASSQEGTSEVTQYF

v_gene: TRBV29-1
abundance: many
d_gene: TRBD2
j_gene: TRBJ2-7
CDR3nt: TGCAGCGTTAGGCTAGCGGGATCCTACGAGCAGTACTTC
CDR3aa: CSVRLAGSYEQYF

v_gene: TRBV28
abundance: many
d_gene: TRBD1
j_gene: TRBJ2-7
CDR3nt: TGTGCCAGCAGTTTAGAGCGGACAGGGGGCCGGGAGCAGTACTTC
CDR3aa: CASSLERTGGREQYF

v_gene: TRBV7-8
abundance: many
d_gene: -
j_gene: TRBJ2-7
CDR3nt: TGTGCCAGCAGCATCTCCAGGACGGATTACGAGCAGTACTTC
CDR3aa: CASSISRTDYEQYF

v_gene: TRBV27
abundance: many
d_gene: TRBD1
j_gene: TRBJ2-1
CDR3nt: TGTGCCAGCAGTCGACAGGGAGAATACAATGAGCAGTTCTTC
CDR3aa: CASSRQGEYNEQFF

v_gene: TRBV7-9
abundance: few
d_gene: -
j_gene: TRBJ1-1
CDR3nt: TGTGCCAGCAGCTACGTGGGCCCTGAAGCTTTCTTT
CDR3aa: CASSYVGPEAFF

v_gene: TRBV14
abundance: many
d_gene: TRBD2
j_gene: TRBJ2-1
CDR3nt: TGTGCCAGCAGCCAAGGACCCGCTAGCGGGAGGAGGTATGAGCAGTTCTTC
CDR3aa: CASSQGPASGRRYEQFF

v_gene: TRBV7-3
abundance: many
d_gene: -
j_gene: TRBJ2-7
CDR3nt: TGTGCCAGCAGCTTGGACAGTCTCTACGAGCAGTACTTC
CDR3aa: CASSLDSLYEQYF

v_gene: TRBV12-3/TRBV12-4
abundance: few
d_gene: -
j_gene: TRBJ2-7
CDR3nt: TGTGCCAGCAGACCTCACGAGAGCTACGAGCAGTACTTC
CDR3aa: CASRPHESYEQYF

v_gene: TRBV10-3
abundance: many
d_gene: TRBD1
j_gene: TRBJ2-7
CDR3nt: TGTAACACCAGTGAGGGGACAGACTACGAGCAGTACTTC
CDR3aa: CNTSEGTDYEQYF

v_gene: TRBV6-2/TRBV6-3
abundance: -
d_gene: TRBD2
j_gene: TRBJ2-5
CDR3nt: TGTGCCAGCAGTGCGACTAGCGGGTCGAGGGAGACCCAGTACTTC
CDR3aa: CASSATSGSRETQYF

v_gene: TRBV29-1
abundance: many
d_gene: TRBD1
j_gene: TRBJ1-2
CDR3nt: TGCAGCGTATACTCCGGGACAGAGTATGGCTACACCTTC
CDR3aa: CSVYSGTEYGYTF

v_gene: TRBV4-2
abundance: many
d_gene: -
j_gene: TRBJ2-1
CDR3nt: TGTGCCAGCAGCCAAAGCGGCAATGAGCAGTTCTTC
CDR3aa: CASSQSGNEQFF

v_gene: TRBV5-1
abundance: many
d_gene: -
j_gene: TRBJ2-7
CDR3nt: TGCGCCAGCAGCTTGAGTCGCAGCCGCTCCTACGAGCAGTACTTC
CDR3aa: CASSLSRSRSYEQYF

v_gene: TRBV7-2
abundance: many
d_gene: -
j_gene: TRBJ2-3
CDR3nt: TGTGCCAGCAGCTTAGATGGCCTGGAGTGGTATTTT
CDR3aa: CASSLDGLEWYF

v_gene: TRBV6-5
abundance: few
d_gene: -
j_gene: TRBJ1-2
CDR3nt: TGTGCCAGCAGTTACTCGCCGAAAGCCTATGGCTACACCTTC
CDR3aa: CASSYSPKAYGYTF